This is a list of T cell receptor beta chains from one sample in a study of identical twins. TCRdb passed the 5' RACE reads through MiXCR, listing each CDR3 protein once. Here the sample spans around 680,000 distinct CDR3 sequences, 8.6% being singletons. These data were also filed under a second study, of yellow fever vaccine responses in identical twins.

The sample consisted of PBMCs. The source is a woman between 18 and 30 years old in good health. The CDR3 runs from the conserved cysteine through the conserved F or W. D genes are given only for firm matches. Some rows mark clone size as missing; the rest say once, few, many or name a class of expanded clone.

d_call	v_call	j_call	clone_size	cdr3_aa	cdr3_nt
NA	TRBV7-2	TRBJ2-1	NA	CASSLESSVNEQFF	TGTGCCAGCAGCTTAGAATCTTCGGTTAATGAGCAGTTCTTC
NA	TRBV29-1	TRBJ2-5	many	CSVVSATTQETQYF	TGCAGCGTTGTTAGCGCAACCACCCAAGAGACCCAGTACTTC
NA	TRBV19	TRBJ2-5	NA	CASSIEARRETQYF	TGTGCCAGTAGTATAGAGGCACGGAGGGAGACCCAGTACTTC
NA	TRBV12-3/TRBV12-4	TRBJ2-2	many	CASTNKATGELFF	TGTGCCAGCACCAACAAGGCAACCGGGGAGCTGTTTTTT
TRBD2	TRBV3-1	TRBJ2-1	few	CASSQKTPFSGATYNEQFF	TGTGCCAGCAGCCAAAAGACTCCGTTTAGCGGGGCGACCTACAATGAGCAGTTCTTC
NA	TRBV6-2/TRBV6-3	TRBJ1-5	few	CASSYETGIYSNQPQHF	TGTGCCAGCAGTTACGAAACAGGGATTTATAGCAATCAGCCCCAGCATTTT
NA	TRBV5-5	TRBJ1-5	few	CASSLSPGINSNQPQHF	TGTGCCAGCAGCTTGTCCCCAGGGATTAATAGCAATCAGCCCCAGCATTTT
NA	TRBV7-9	TRBJ2-5	many	CASNRQKTTIQETQYF	TGTGCCAGCAACCGACAGAAAACGACCATTCAAGAGACCCAGTACTTC
NA	TRBV19	TRBJ2-2	NA	CASSMWGGADTGELFF	TGTGCCAGTAGTATGTGGGGGGGCGCGGACACCGGGGAGCTGTTTTTT
NA	TRBV12-3/TRBV12-4	TRBJ1-6	NA	CASRRGFFGNSPLHF	TGTGCCAGCAGAAGGGGTTTTTTTGGGAATTCACCCCTCCACTTT
NA	TRBV3-1	TRBJ2-5	NA	CASSQASYPQETQYF	TGTGCCAGCAGCCAAGCGAGCTATCCCCAAGAGACCCAGTACTTC
NA	TRBV20-1	TRBJ2-3	NA	CSARDVETSTDTQYF	TGCAGTGCTAGAGATGTGGAAACTAGCACAGATACGCAGTATTTT
NA	TRBV4-3	TRBJ2-3	NA	CASSHINTDTQYF	TGCGCCAGCAGCCATATCAACACAGATACGCAGTATTTT
NA	TRBV28	TRBJ2-7	few	CASIRGEHSHEQYF	TGTGCCAGCATCCGGGGTGAACATTCCCACGAGCAGTACTTC
TRBD1	TRBV11-2	TRBJ2-7	few	CASSLVSGTGGYEQYF	TGTGCCAGCAGCTTAGTTTCCGGGACAGGGGGCTACGAGCAGTACTTC
NA	TRBV11-2	TRBJ2-4	many	CASSPGLAKNIQYF	TGTGCCAGCAGCCCGGGACTAGCCAAAAACATTCAGTACTTC
TRBD1	TRBV3-1	TRBJ2-5	NA	CASSQGTGGRKTQYF	TGTGCCAGCAGCCAAGGGACAGGGGGAAGGAAGACCCAGTACTTC
TRBD2	TRBV5-1	TRBJ2-3	NA	CASSLGVTGGKDTQYF	TGCGCCAGCAGCTTGGGTGTAACGGGAGGGAAAGATACGCAGTATTTT
TRBD2	TRBV7-2	TRBJ2-3	NA	CASSSHVRGGHTDTQYF	TGTGCCAGCAGCTCTCACGTCCGCGGGGGGCACACAGATACGCAGTATTTT
TRBD2	TRBV27	TRBJ2-1	few	CASSLPNSGGAVNEQFF	TGTGCCAGCAGTCTCCCCAATAGCGGGGGGGCGGTCAATGAGCAGTTCTTC
NA	TRBV11-2	TRBJ2-1	few	CASSRPGTLHNEQFF	TGTGCCAGCAGCCGGCCGGGGACCTTACACAATGAGCAGTTCTTC
NA	TRBV28	TRBJ2-7	few	CASSLDSDVLGEQYF	TGTGCCAGCAGTCTGGACAGCGACGTCCTTGGGGAGCAGTACTTC
TRBD2	TRBV6-2/TRBV6-3	TRBJ2-3	few	CASRLAGGSDTQYF	TGTGCCAGCAGACTAGCGGGAGGTTCAGATACGCAGTATTTT
NA	TRBV28	TRBJ2-5	few	CASSLSPDTTQETQYF	TGTGCCAGCAGTTTAAGTCCAGATACTACCCAAGAGACCCAGTACTTC
TRBD2	TRBV3-1	TRBJ2-5	NA	CASSQRTSGGAETQYF	TGTGCCAGCAGCCAACGGACTAGCGGGGGGGCGGAGACCCAGTACTTC
TRBD1	TRBV28	TRBJ2-1	NA	CASSLWQGVVDEQFF	TGTGCCAGCAGTTTATGGCAGGGGGTAGTCGATGAGCAGTTCTTC
NA	TRBV4-3	TRBJ2-3	few	CASSQVASDTQYF	TGCGCCAGCAGCCAAGTGGCATCAGATACGCAGTATTTT
TRBD2	TRBV27	TRBJ2-2	few	CASSKAGRGSGELFF	TGTGCCAGCAGTAAAGCGGGAAGAGGGTCCGGGGAGCTGTTTTTT